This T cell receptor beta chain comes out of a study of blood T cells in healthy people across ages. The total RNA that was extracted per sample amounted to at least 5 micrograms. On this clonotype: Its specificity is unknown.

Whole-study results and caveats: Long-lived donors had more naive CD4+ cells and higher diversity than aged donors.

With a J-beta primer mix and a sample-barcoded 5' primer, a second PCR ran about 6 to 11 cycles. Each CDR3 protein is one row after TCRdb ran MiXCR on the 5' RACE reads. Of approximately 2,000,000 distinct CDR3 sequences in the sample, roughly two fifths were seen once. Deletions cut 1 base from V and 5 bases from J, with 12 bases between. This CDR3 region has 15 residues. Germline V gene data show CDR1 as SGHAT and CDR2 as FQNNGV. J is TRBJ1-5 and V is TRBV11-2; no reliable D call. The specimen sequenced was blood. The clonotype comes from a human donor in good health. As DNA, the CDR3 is TGTGCCAGCAGCTTAGCTGGGCAGGCAGATCAGCCCCAGCATTTT. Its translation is CASSLAGQADQPQHF.